The clone carrying this T cell receptor beta chain was counted ten times or more. Antigen: not known. The trim removed 3 bases at V and 2 bases at J, leaving 4 bases unmatched. The CDR3 consists of 14 residues. Germline V gene data show CDR1 as SQVTM and CDR2 as ANQGSEA. Sample-barcoded 5' priming and a J-beta primer mix drove a second PCR of roughly 7 to 11 cycles. TCRdb re-analysed the 5' RACE reads in MiXCR, keeping a single row per CDR3 protein. The sample includes hundreds of thousands of distinct CDR3 sequences, about 46% of them seen just once. Donors ranged from about 6 to 90 years old and were healthy Caucasians in Russia. No fewer than 6 micrograms of total RNA were isolated from every sample. The data originate from a study of blood T cells in healthy people across ages. Study outcomes and limitations: While age rose, TCR beta diversity per million T cells dropped in a roughly linear way. What prevented conclusive comparison of naive and antigen-experienced cells was that PBMCs were unsorted.

V gene TRBV29-1 combines with J gene TRBJ2-5; 9 nucleotides agree with TRBD1. This sequence originates from a man aged 80 or over in good health. Material for sequencing was blood. The CDR3 here is CSVDIDRGQETQYF. The CDR3 nucleotides are TGCAGCGTTGATATAGACAGGGGGCAAGAGACCCAGTACTTC.